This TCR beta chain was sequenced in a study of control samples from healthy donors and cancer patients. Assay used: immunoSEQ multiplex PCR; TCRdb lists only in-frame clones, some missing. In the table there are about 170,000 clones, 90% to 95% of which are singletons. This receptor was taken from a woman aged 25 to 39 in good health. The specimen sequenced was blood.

The DNA for the CDR3 is TGCGCCAGCAGCTTGACAGGGAATCAGCCCCAGCATTTT. It encodes CASSLTGNQPQHF. J is TRBJ1-5 and V is TRBV5-1; a possible D gene is TRBD1 (6 bases). Germline V gene data show CDR1 as SGHRS and CDR2 as YFSETQ. This CDR3 has 13 residues. V was pared by 1 base and J by 4 bases, with 6 bases between. The full variable domain, completed using reference TRBV5-1 and TRBJ1-5, is KAGVTQTPRYLIKTRGQQVTLSCSPISGHRSVSWYQQTPGQGLQFLFEYFSETQRNKGNFPGRFSGRQFSNSRSEMNVSTLELGDSALYLCASSLTGNQPQHFGDGTRLSIL.